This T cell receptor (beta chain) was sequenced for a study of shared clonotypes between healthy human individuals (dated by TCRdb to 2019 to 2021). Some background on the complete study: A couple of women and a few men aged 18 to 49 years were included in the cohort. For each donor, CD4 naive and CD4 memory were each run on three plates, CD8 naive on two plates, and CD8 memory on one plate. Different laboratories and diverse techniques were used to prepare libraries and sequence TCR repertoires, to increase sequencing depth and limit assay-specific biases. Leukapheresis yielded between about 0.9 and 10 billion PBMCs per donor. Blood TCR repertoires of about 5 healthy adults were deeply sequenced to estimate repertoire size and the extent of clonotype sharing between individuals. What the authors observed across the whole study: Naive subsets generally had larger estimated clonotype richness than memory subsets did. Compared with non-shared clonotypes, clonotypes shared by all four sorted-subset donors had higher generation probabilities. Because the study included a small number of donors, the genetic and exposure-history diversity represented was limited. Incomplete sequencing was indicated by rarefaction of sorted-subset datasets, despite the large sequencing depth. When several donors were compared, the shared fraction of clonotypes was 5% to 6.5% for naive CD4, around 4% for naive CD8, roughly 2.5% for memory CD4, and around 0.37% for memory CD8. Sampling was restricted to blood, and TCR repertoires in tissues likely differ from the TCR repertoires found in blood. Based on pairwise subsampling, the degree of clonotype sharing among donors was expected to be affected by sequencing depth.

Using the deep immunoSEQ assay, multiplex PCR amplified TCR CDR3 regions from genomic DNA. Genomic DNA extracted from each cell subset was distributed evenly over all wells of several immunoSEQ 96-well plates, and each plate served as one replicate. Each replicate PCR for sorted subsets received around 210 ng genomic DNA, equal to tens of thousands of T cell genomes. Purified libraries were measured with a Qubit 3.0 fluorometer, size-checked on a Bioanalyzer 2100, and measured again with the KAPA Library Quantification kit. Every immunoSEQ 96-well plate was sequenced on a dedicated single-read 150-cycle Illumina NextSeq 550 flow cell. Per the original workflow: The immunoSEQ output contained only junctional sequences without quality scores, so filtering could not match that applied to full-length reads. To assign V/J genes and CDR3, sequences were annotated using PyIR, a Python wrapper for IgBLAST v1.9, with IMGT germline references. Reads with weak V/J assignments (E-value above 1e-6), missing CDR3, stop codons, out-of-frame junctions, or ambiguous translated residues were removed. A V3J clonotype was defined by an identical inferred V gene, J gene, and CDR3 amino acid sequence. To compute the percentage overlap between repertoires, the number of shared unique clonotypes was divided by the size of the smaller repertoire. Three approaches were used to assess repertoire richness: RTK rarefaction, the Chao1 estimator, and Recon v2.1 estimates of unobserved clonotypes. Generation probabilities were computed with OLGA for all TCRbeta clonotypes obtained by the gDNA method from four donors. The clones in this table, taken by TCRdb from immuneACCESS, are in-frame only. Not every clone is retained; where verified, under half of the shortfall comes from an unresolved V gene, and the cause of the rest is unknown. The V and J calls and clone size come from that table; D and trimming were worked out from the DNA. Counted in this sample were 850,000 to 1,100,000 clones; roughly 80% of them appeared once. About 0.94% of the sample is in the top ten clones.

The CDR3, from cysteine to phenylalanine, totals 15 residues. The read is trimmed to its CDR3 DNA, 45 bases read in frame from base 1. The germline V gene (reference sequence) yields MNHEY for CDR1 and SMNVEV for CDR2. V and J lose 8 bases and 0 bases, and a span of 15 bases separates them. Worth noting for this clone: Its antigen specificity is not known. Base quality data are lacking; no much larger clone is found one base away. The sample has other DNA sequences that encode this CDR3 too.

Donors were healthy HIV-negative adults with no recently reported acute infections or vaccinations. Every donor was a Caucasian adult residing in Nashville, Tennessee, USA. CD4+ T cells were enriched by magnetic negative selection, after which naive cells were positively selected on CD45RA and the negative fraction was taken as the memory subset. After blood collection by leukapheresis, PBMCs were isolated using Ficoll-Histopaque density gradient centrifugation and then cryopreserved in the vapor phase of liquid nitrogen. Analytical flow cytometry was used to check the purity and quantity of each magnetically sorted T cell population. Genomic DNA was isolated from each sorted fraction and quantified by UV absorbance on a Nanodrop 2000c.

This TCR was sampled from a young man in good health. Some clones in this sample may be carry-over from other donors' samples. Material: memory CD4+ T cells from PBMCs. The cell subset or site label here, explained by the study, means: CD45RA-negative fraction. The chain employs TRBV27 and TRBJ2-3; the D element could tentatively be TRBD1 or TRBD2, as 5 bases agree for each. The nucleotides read TGTGCCAGCCGATATTCGGGGCCTAGCACAGATACGCAGTATTTT. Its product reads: CASRYSGPSTDTQYF.